A single sample gave rise to the 25 T cell receptor beta chains below, sequenced in a study of OX40 agonist ivuxolimab in advanced cancers. The data were produced by immunoSEQ multiplex PCR, yet TCRdb's version contains in-frame clones alone and is incomplete. The data contain tens of thousands of clones, over 80% of them singletons. The sequenced sample was CD4+ or CD8+ T cells sorted from blood, obtained in a trial of the OX40 agonist ivuxolimab. These receptors were obtained from an adult with an advanced solid tumor such as melanoma, head and neck, liver or kidney cancer.

This rearrangement joins TRBV7-9 to TRBJ1-2, with a weak D call TRBD1 (5 bases). The CDR3 is 14 amino acids. V was cut by 5 bases and J by 3 bases, with 13 bases left in between. Germline CDR1 reads SEHNR; CDR2 reads FQNEAQ (reference sequence). This chain's CDR3 is CASSRPGRDYGYTF. The CDR3 DNA reads TGTGCCAGCAGCCGGCCGGGGCGCGACTATGGCTACACCTTC.

The chain uses TRBV19 and TRBJ2-7; no reliable D call. V was shortened by 4 bases and J by 6 bases, with 19 bases between the two germline ends. CDR1 is LNHDA, CDR2 SQIVND, per germline (reference sequence). The CDR3 contains 15 residues. DNA of the CDR3: TGTGCCAGTAGTACGCCCGACATAACCTTATCCGAGCAGTACTTC. This gives the protein CASSTPDITLSEQYF.

The CDR3 region has the DNA TGTGCCAGCAGCAACCTAGGTGGCGGGGAGCTGTTTTTT. Its translation: CASSNLGGGELFF. The J gene is TRBJ2-2, the V gene TRBV7-6, with no clear D. This CDR3 has 13 residues. Germline CDR1 and CDR2: SGHVS and FNYEAQ. V was cut by 5 bases and J by 7 bases, with 11 bases left in between.

V usage is TRBV11-2 and J usage is TRBJ2-1, with D unclear. Germline V lookup: CDR1 SGHAT, CDR2 FQNNGV. The germline V and J ends were trimmed by 5 bases and 1 base, with 6 bases remaining between them. This CDR3 contains 13 residues. Here the CDR3 DNA reads TGTGCCAGCAGCGTACATTCCTACAATGAGCAGTTCTTC. Translated, it gives CASSVHSYNEQFF.

The chain is built from TRBV10-1 and TRBJ2-2; D tentatively fits TRBD1 or TRBD2 (5 bases each). The CDR3 sequence is 14 residues long. Germline V lookup: CDR1 WNHNN, CDR2 SYGVQD (reference sequence). V lost 5 bases to trimming and J lost 1 base, with 8 bases between them. The CDR3 region has the DNA TGCGCCAGCAGTTTGGGACGGAACACCGGGGAGCTGTTTTTT. It specifies CASSLGRNTGELFF.

This clone came up once. The chain couples TRBV14 to TRBJ2-5, with D hard to call. CDR3 size: 13 residues. Trimming pared 1 base from V and 2 bases from J, leaving 5 bases between. Germline CDR1 and CDR2: SGHDN and FVKESK. In nucleotides, the CDR3 is TGTGCCAGCAGCCAAGGTCAGCAAGAGACCCAGTACTTC. Residues: CASSQGQQETQYF.

This rearrangement joins TRBV27 to TRBJ2-1, with 10 bases lining up with TRBD2. Trimming at V came to 3 bases and at J to 7 bases, leaving 6 bases not matched to a gene. This CDR3 has 15 residues. The germline V gene encodes CDR1 MNHEY and CDR2 SMNVEV (reference sequence). CDR3 DNA: TGTGCCAGCAGTTTCCCTGGAGCGGGGGGGAATGAGCAGTTCTTC. Translation: CASSFPGAGGNEQFF.

The V call is TRBV6-4, the J call TRBJ2-2; D gene ambiguous. Trimming took 0 bases from V and 4 from J, leaving 9 bases between them. Germline V lookup: CDR1 MRHNA, CDR2 SNTAGT. This CDR3 is built from 15 residues. CDR3 in amino acids: CASSDSIRTTGELFF. The DNA for the CDR3 is TGTGCCAGCAGTGACTCGATCAGGACCACCGGGGAGCTGTTTTTT.

This clone is a singleton in its sample. CDR3 residues: CASSYRTENQPQHF. DNA of the CDR3: TGTGCCAGCAGTTACCGGACAGAGAATCAGCCCCAGCATTTT. The chain joins TRBV28 to TRBJ1-5, with a weak D call TRBD1 (6 bases). Germline-derived CDR1 and CDR2 are MDHEN and SYDVKM. V was pared by 4 bases and J by 4 bases, with 11 bases between. This CDR3 has 14 residues.

The rearrangement uses TRBV5-1 and TRBJ1-2, with 8 bases that match TRBD1. CDR1 and CDR2 (germline): SGHRS, YFSETQ. This CDR3 has 17 residues. Germline trimming cut 2 bases from V and 3 bases from J; bases unmatched to any gene: 12. DNA for the CDR3: TGCGCCAGCAGCTTCTCATTCTTGACAGGGGCGGACTATGGCTACACCTTC. It specifies CASSFSFLTGADYGYTF.

This CDR3 is CASRGTTGESQYF. Written as DNA, the CDR3 is TGTGCCAGCAGGGGGACTACCGGAGAATCCCAGTACTTC. The chain combines TRBV7-9 with TRBJ2-5, with 7 bases aligning to TRBD2. This CDR3 is 13 amino acids long. Germline assignment: CDR1 SEHNR and CDR2 FQNEAQ (reference sequence). The trim removed 6 bases at V and 9 bases at J, leaving 10 bases unmatched.

J is TRBJ2-7 and V is TRBV19, with 7 nucleotides matching TRBD2. Trimming cost V 0 bases and J 3 bases; bases outside gene matches: 5. The germline V gene has CDR1 LNHDA and CDR2 SQIVND (reference sequence). CDR3 length: 15 amino acids. CDR3 bases: TGTGCCAGTAGTATAGATCAGGGCGGGAGCTACGAGCAGTACTTC. It codes for CASSIDQGGSYEQYF.

The rearrangement joins TRBV5-4 to TRBJ1-2; D unresolved. Trimming cost V 0 bases and J 4 bases, with 4 bases left between them. Germline values: CDR1 SGHNT, CDR2 YYREEE (reference sequence). This CDR3 has 12 amino acids. The CDR3 coding sequence is TGTGCCAGCAGCTTGGAACTCTATGGCTACACCTTC. It specifies CASSLELYGYTF.

The chain combines TRBV13 with TRBJ2-7; a weak D match, TRBD2 (6 bases). CDR1 is PRHDT and CDR2 is FYEKMQ in the germline V gene (reference sequence). The V end lost 0 bases, the J end lost 3 bases, and 15 bases lay between the germline ends. The CDR3 is 16 residues long. This chain's CDR3 is CASSLGPAGPNYEQYF. Here the CDR3 DNA reads TGTGCCAGCAGCTTAGGCCCGGCGGGGCCAAACTACGAGCAGTACTTC. Full variable domain (remainder filled in from reference TRBV13 and TRBJ2-7): AAGVIQSPRHLIKEKRETATLKCYPIPRHDTVYWYQQGPGQDPQFLISFYEKMQSDKGSIPDRFSAQQFSDYHSELNMSSLELGDSALYFCASSLGPAGPNYEQYFGPGTRLTVT.

CDR3 residues: CASSLGESGRAFTGELFF. CDR3 DNA sequence: TGTGCCAGCAGCTTAGGGGAGAGCGGGAGGGCCTTCACCGGGGAGCTGTTTTTT. The gene calls are TRBV11-2 and TRBJ2-2, with 10 bases aligning to TRBD2. CDR1 and CDR2 (germline): SGHAT, FQNNGV. CDR3 length equals 18 residues. V dropped 1 base and J dropped 4; count of bases not matched to a gene: 9.

The V and J genes are TRBV7-9 and TRBJ1-2; D is unclear. Germline values: CDR1 SEHNR, CDR2 FQNEAQ (reference sequence). V lost 7 bases to trimming and J lost 3 bases, with 18 bases between them. This CDR3 is built from 15 residues. The CDR3 DNA reads as TGTGCCAGCATTTCGTTGGACGGAATCTACTATGGCTACACCTTC. It is translated as CASISLDGIYYGYTF.

The chain employs TRBV27 and TRBJ2-5, with D possibly being TRBD1 or TRBD2 (5 bases each). V was clipped by 4 bases and J by 3 bases, with 15 bases between them. This CDR3 region has 15 residues. Germline V gives CDR1 MNHEY, CDR2 SMNVEV (reference sequence). The CDR3 spells CASSYLREWEETQYF. DNA for the CDR3: TGTGCCAGCAGTTACCTCAGGGAGTGGGAAGAGACCCAGTACTTC.

V usage is TRBV9 and J usage is TRBJ2-1; D is undetermined. The CDR3 has 13 residues. CDR1 is SGDLS and CDR2 is YYNGEE in the germline V gene. Trimming left V 3 bases short and J 8 bases short, with 12 bases between. The CDR3 region has the DNA TGTGCCAGCAGCGCTCTGACCTTTGATGAGCAGTTCTTC. This encodes CASSALTFDEQFF.

This chain uses TRBV5-5 with TRBJ2-7; 12 nucleotides match TRBD2. CDR3 length: 16 amino acids. V gave up 3 bases and J gave up 5 bases; unmatched junction bases: 9. Germline V lookup: CDR1 SGHKS, CDR2 YYEKEE (reference sequence). The CDR3 loop is CASSYQWASGRDEQYF. CDR3 nucleotides: TGTGCCAGCAGCTACCAATGGGCTAGCGGGAGGGACGAGCAGTACTTC.

The V and J genes are TRBV29-1 and TRBJ2-7; D is undetermined. The V end was cut by 6 bases, the J end by 2 bases, with 14 bases between. Germline values: CDR1 SQVTM, CDR2 ANQGSEA. The length of the CDR3 is 13 residues. The CDR3 spells CSVGTDGTYEQYF. The CDR3 DNA follows: TGCAGCGTGGGAACCGACGGAACCTACGAGCAGTACTTC.

The chain has TRBV9 and TRBJ2-5; 9 bases agree with TRBD1. The closer fit of TRBJ2-7 to the DNA end suggests the J call may be wrong. The CDR3 consists of 15 residues. Germline CDR1 is SGDLS and CDR2 is YYNGEE. The CDR3: CASSVSQGAWYEQYF. The CDR3 nucleotides are TGTGCCAGCAGCGTATCACAGGGGGCTTGGTACGAGCAGTACTTC.

The chain links TRBV7-2 to TRBJ1-1; D is undetermined. V was trimmed by 5 bases and J by 0 bases, leaving 16 bases between them. Germline V gives CDR1 SGHTA, CDR2 FQGNSA. The CDR3 has 16 amino acids. The CDR3 here is CASSLYLVSMNTEAFF. CDR3 nucleotides: TGTGCCAGCAGCCTTTATCTTGTGTCAATGAACACTGAAGCTTTCTTT. Full variable domain (outside the CDR3, taken from reference TRBV7-2 and TRBJ1-1): GAGVSQSPSNKVTEKGKDVELRCDPISGHTALYWYRQSLGQGLEFLIYFQGNSAPDKSGLPSDRFSAERTGGSVSTLTIQRTQQEDSAVYLCASSLYLVSMNTEAFFGQGTRLTVV.

Only a few counts were recorded for this clone. The V gene is TRBV14, the J gene TRBJ2-2; no firm D call. The V gene's germline CDR1 is SGHDN and CDR2 FVKESK. Trimming cost V 6 bases and J 1 base, with 9 bases left between them. This CDR3 contains 14 residues. CDR3 residues: CASSRDWNTGELFF. For the CDR3, the DNA is TGTGCCAGCAGTCGCGACTGGAACACCGGGGAGCTGTTTTTT.

The rearrangement links TRBV7-9 to TRBJ2-7; TRBD1 matches 10 bases. Trimming cost V 0 bases and J 2 bases; bases outside gene matches: 10. The CDR3 loop spans 18 amino acids. Germline CDR1 and CDR2: SEHNR and FQNEAQ (reference sequence). As DNA, the CDR3 is TGTGCCAGCAGCTTAGCCGGGACAGGGGACTGGAGAGCCTACGAGCAGTACTTC. Translation: CASSLAGTGDWRAYEQYF.

This chain connects TRBV15 to TRBJ2-1; 7 positions match TRBD2. V shed 0 bases, J shed 10 bases, and the junction held 9 bases outside the gene matches. This CDR3 spans 15 amino acids. CDR1 LNHNV and CDR2 YYDKDF come from the germline V gene (reference sequence). CDR3 in amino acids: CATSRDSGGEGEQFF. DNA for the CDR3: TGTGCCACCAGCAGAGATAGCGGAGGGGAGGGGGAGCAGTTCTTC.